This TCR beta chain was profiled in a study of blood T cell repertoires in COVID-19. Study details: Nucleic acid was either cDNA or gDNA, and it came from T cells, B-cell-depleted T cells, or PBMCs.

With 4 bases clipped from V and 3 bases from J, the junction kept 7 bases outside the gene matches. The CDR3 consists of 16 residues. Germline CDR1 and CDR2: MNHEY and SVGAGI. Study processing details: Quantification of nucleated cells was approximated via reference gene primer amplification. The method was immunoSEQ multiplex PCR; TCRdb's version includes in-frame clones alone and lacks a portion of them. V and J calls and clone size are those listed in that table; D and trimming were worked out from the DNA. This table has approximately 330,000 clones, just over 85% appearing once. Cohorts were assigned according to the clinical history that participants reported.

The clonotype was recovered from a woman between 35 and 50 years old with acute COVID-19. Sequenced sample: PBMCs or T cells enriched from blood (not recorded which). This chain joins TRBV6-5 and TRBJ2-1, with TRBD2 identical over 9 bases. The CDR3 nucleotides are TGTGCCAGCAGTTTGACTAGCGGTTTCTTCTACAATGAGCAGTTCTTC. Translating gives CASSLTSGFFYNEQFF.